This paragraph covers one T cell receptor beta chain sequence. Terminally differentiated effector memory CD45RA+ cells were left out of the naive CD8 fraction, which was CD45RO-negative and positively selected for CCR7. These data come from a study of shared clonotypes between healthy human individuals. Across the study: A donor's plate count was three for CD4 naive and three for CD4 memory; CD8 naive had two and CD8 memory one.

Measured with immunoSEQ multiplex PCR; TCRdb has only the in-frame clones, and not every one. The sample includes about 2.1 million clones, just over 90% seen only once; the top ten take around 1.7%. Sequenced sample: naive CD8+ T cells from PBMCs. The receptor was derived from a man younger than 35 in good health. Some clones in this sample may be carry-over from other donors' samples.

CDR3 coding DNA: TGTGCCAGCAGCCAATCCGACAACTCCTACGAGCAGTACTTC. Amino acid sequence: CASSQSDNSYEQYF. The V and J genes are TRBV14 and TRBJ2-7; D is undetermined. The CDR3 has 14 amino acids. Germline values: CDR1 SGHDN, CDR2 FVKESK. Trimming shortened V by 2 bases and J by 0 bases, and 8 bases separated the two germline ends.